This record looks at one T cell receptor (beta chain) sequence and its context. No antigen is known for it. Receptors were amplified or captured by 5' RACE. For each TCR library, 3,000 to 4,000 ng of total RNA was used. For each sample, cDNA synthesis was carried out in eight separate reactions using SMARTScribe reverse transcriptase. During cDNA synthesis, template switching introduced unique molecular identifiers that contained a 6-nucleotide sample barcode. TCRalpha and TCRbeta cDNA was amplified in two nested PCRs of around 15 and 9 cycles, and bead purification was carried out after each PCR. Before amplification, the cDNA was treated with uracil DNA-glycosylase and purified using the QIAquick PCR purification kit. The second PCR added Illumina TruSeq-compatible adapters along with sample-specific barcodes. TapeStation and Qubit were used to check library quality and concentration, and approximately 5.5 ng of each library went into the pool. Sequencing of the pooled libraries was done on an Illumina HiSeq2500 single-index Rapid Run using custom sequencing primers and 2 x 100 bp reads. Per the source publication's procedure: MiGEC version 1.2.6 was used for UMI-based consensus assembly, which corrected PCR and sequencing errors. MiXCR version 2.1.1 was used for V(D)J alignment, clonotype assembly and CDR3 extraction. Gene usage, clonotype sharing and MAIT/NKT TCR abundance were normalised by analysing the top 1000, 10 000 and 20 000 clonotypes per sample. Diversity was computed as the inverse Simpson index with the vegan R package after downsampling to 27 000 UMIs. Statistical testing used paired Mann-Whitney U tests on the discordant twin pairs and applied Benjamini-Hochberg correction for multiple testing. Each CDR3 protein sequence appears as one entry after TCRdb reprocessed the reads, and no DNA is included. TCRdb's processing, not the authors' own work, is the source of the V and J calls. The sample table gives over 150,000 distinct CDR3 sequences. In total, the top ten clones hold 2.4% of the sample.

This entry is derived from a study of monozygotic twins with inflammatory bowel disease (dated by TCRdb to the late 2010s). Notes on the research overall: A total of some 30 monozygotic twin pairs were included in the full study, comprising nine German pairs (four IBD-concordant, five IBD-discordant) and 19 IBD-discordant Danish pairs. The search for disease-associated traits relied mainly on comparing IBD patients with their genetically identical healthy co-twins within discordant pairs. Each individual had, on average, about 151 000 unique TCRalpha sequences and 181 000 unique TCRbeta sequences available for analysis.

Its CDR3 holds 18 amino acids, cysteine through phenylalanine. No DNA was logged. For CDR1 and CDR2, the germline V gene (reference sequence) lists DFQATT and SNEGSKA. A 2.5 ml peripheral blood sample was drawn into PAXgene tubes per donor and stored at -80°C. Without T cell sorting, total RNA was isolated from whole blood using the PAXgene blood miRNA kit on an automated QIAcube. Deep TCRalpha and TCRbeta repertoire profiling with unique molecular barcoding was performed on peripheral blood of monozygotic twin pairs concordant or discordant for inflammatory bowel disease. Smoking habits were recorded for all twin pairs, with individuals classified as current, former or never smokers. General study outcomes and caveats: The analysis was unable to tell different T cell subtypes apart. The results gave no support for a single strong signal or clonotype linked to IBD. Fewer clonotypes were shared with other individuals by IBD patients than by healthy twins, most markedly in patients showing signs of disease activity. Because patients received different immunosuppressive treatments, the repertoires may have picked up extra background noise and variability between individuals. Repertoire similarity did not differ between concordant and discordant twins, which could be due to limited statistical power. A decrease in TCRbeta repertoire diversity, as measured by inverse Simpson index, was observed in IBD patients compared with their healthy co-twins.

In this chain, TRBV20-1 is recombined with TRBJ1-5. The sample taken for sequencing was blood. This sequence originates from a human donor with ulcerative colitis or Crohn's disease, or a healthy co-twin of an affected twin (not recorded which). The CDR3 region: CSARDHPVSAERNQPQHF.